One T cell receptor (beta chain) is described in this entry. What antigen it recognizes has not been identified. The record has no base qualities; no much larger clone is one base away. This sample is drawn from a study of cytomegalovirus exposure and HLA in healthy donors (dated by TCRdb to 2016 to 2017). General notes on the study: According to an earlier analysis of around 600 of the donors, roughly 180 million T cells yielded 117 million unique TCR beta sequences and about 280 Gb of sequence data. Roughly 5 DR-DQ haplotypes were handled as single units for association and clustering because linkage in the cohort was strong. In a later genetic analysis, genome-wide SNP genotypes for 398 of the 666 donors were used, and that subset was treated as a discovery cohort. HLA typing included class I and class II loci at four-digit resolution. In addition to the first cohort of 666 subjects, a separate validation cohort of 120 different subjects was used. The number of donors typed differed by locus, with 629-630 for A, B, C, DRB1 and DQB1, roughly 520 for DQA1, 600 to 610 for DPA1, and approximately 470 for DPB1. The aim of the study was to test whether cataloging public T cell receptors could identify signatures of past pathogen exposure. Around 320 gigabases of sequencing data and tens of millions of unique TCR sequences were included in an early release covering 550 to 650 HLA-typed donors. An earlier analysis of several hundred of the donors used high-throughput TCR beta sequencing to judge whether each TCR beta V gene segment behaved as functional or pseudogenic. To predict cytomegalovirus infection status, the study brought together high-throughput TCR immunosequencing, statistical association of individual TCRs with disease status, and machine learning. Every discovery cohort repertoire had been produced on one sequencing platform. Donor age, sex, ethnicity and CMV serostatus were compiled together with the repertoire data. The later analysis used no new phenotypic data to find candidate immune exposures, relying instead on TCR beta sequences and their occurrence across donors. The T cell repertoires of 666 subjects were profiled by immunosequencing and related to cytomegalovirus serostatus. To study patterns of TCR occurrence, a later analysis re-analyzed previously published TCR beta repertoires from several hundred donors and added high-resolution HLA genotyping. On average, around 230,000 unique TCR beta nucleotide sequences were sequenced per donor among roughly 430 genotyped donors of the cohort, with roughly 18% of those sequences being non-productive. Of the roughly 400 genotyped donors, about 80% fell in the genetic ancestry cluster associated with self-reported Caucasian donors.

On the study overall, not on this receptor specifically: The classifier was reported to diagnose cytomegalovirus status with high specificity and sensitivity in both the original cohort and the validation cohort. A few of the identified cytomegalovirus-associated TCR beta chains were confirmed in vitro to be specific for cytomegalovirus antigens. A later analysis found that most CMV-associated TCR beta chains appeared HLA-restricted, with HLA associations seemingly driven largely by CMV exposure. In a later analysis, TCR association rates were found to vary across HLA loci, with the most associated TCRs seen for DRB1 alleles and the fewest for HLA-C alleles. In a later analysis, about 16,000 TCR beta sequences were associated with specific HLA alleles at a false discovery rate of 0.05. The authors suggested that the approach could potentially be generalized to other disease states and immunological phenotypes. A further reported finding was that TCR beta sequences accurately predicted the HLA-A and HLA-B alleles for most subjects in the first cohort. In a later genetic analysis, fewer N-insertions in productive TCRs were reported among donors in an Asian-associated ancestry cluster than the roughly 700-donor mean. Assigning TCR associations to individual alleles was difficult when HLA alleles, especially DR and DQ, strongly co-occurred. In a later analysis, several top co-occurrence clusters were reported to appear linked to parvovirus B19, influenza, CMV and Epstein-Barr virus. Linkage disequilibrium might explain the correlated functional status among segregating V segments, but an unknown experimental factor could not be ruled out. In this cohort, only TCR beta chains were sequenced, and detectable features were limited by the absence of alpha or paired-chain data. Broadly in line with IMGT annotations, most TCR beta V segments showed up in productive rearrangements about 87% or about 30% of the time in an earlier analysis of approximately 600 of the donors. Over 15 rarely observed V segments, including chromosome 9 orphons, were excluded from the earlier analysis of several hundred of the donors because counts were too low. While some public TCRs were present in many individuals, most TCR sequences turned up only very rarely across donors. Roughly uniform sequencing depth across donors was assumed in presence/absence analyses, although this assumption may not hold. CMV serostatus was the only immune exposure information available for the cohort. A later genetic analysis associated a missense DCLRE1C variant with V-gene and J-gene trimming of TCR beta chains, and an independent cohort replicated the association. The study gave a list of some 150 TCR beta chains associated with cytomegalovirus. The sequencing pipeline was judged likely to have produced a cluster of highly shared sequence variants as a technical artifact. Some IMGT-functional V segments, including TRBV6-2 and TRBV6-3, could not be told apart with the 87-base-pair reads, so those segments were excluded. Because some donors lacked HLA typing at each locus, the association tests relied only on the typed subset. Compared with equally common non-associated chains, HLA-associated TCR beta chains in a later analysis were more clonally expanded and had lower generation probabilities.

The cohort comprised some 730 healthy bone marrow donors. Cohort members were all nominally healthy when sampled, although unrecorded immune exposures were likely present. The donor was CMV seronegative and belonged to the group of under 400 seronegative cohort members. Each donor provided a peripheral blood sample, and peripheral blood mononuclear cells were used for TCR beta sequencing. Genomic DNA was extracted from the blood cell samples with the Qiagen DNeasy Blood Extraction Kit. CDR1 and CDR2, per the germline V gene, are SGHTS and YDEGEE. V lost 2 bases and J lost 4 bases, and the count of bases not matched to a germline gene is 2. The CDR3, from cysteine to phenylalanine, totals 13 residues. Only the CDR3 part of the read is kept: 39 bases, read in frame from the first base. Libraries were made using the immunoSEQ multiplex PCR assay. For the multiplex PCR, a mixture combining 60 forward primers for TCR Vbeta segments and 13 reverse primers for TCR Jbeta segments was used. A multiplex PCR assay on genomic DNA amplified the CDR3 region of rearranged TCR beta genes. On the Illumina HiSeq System, the amplified TCR beta libraries were sequenced as 87-base-pair reads. Turning to the authors' computational methods: A later analysis tallied 75 million to 95 million unique TCR beta chains across the 660 or so repertoires, and about 10 million of those chains were shared by two or more donors. A nearest-neighbor algorithm error-corrected the raw reads and collapsed the reads into unique sequences, merging closely related sequences to remove PCR and sequencing errors. CDR3 sequences were aligned to IMGT reference sequences to assign V, D and J gene segments. For a sequence to be retained, a match of at least six nucleotides was required to both a V gene segment and a J gene segment. A rearrangement counted as productive if the CDR3 had no stop codons and remained in frame with V and J, and every other rearrangement counted as non-productive. CDR3 was defined by IMGT convention, running from the second conserved V-encoded cysteine to the conserved J-encoded phenylalanine. The earlier analysis of 587 of the donors excluded sequences that lacked an unambiguous match to a single V gene segment. In an earlier analysis of approximately 610 of the donors, V segments were called functional above 56.7% productive rearrangements and were called segregating when the between-donor standard deviation exceeded 5%. A statistical classification framework was developed to diagnose cytomegalovirus status using the catalog of TCR beta chain sequences. In a later analysis, TCR nucleotide sequences were compared against IMGT/GENE-DB human TR gene sequences so that V and J genes could be assigned. The TCRdist pipeline was used in a later analysis to assign CDR3 sequences and most-parsimonious VDJ recombination scenarios. In a later analysis, each TCR beta chain was defined by its CDR3 amino acid sequence together with its V-gene family, and reads lacking a unique V-gene family were excluded. To address suspected cross-contamination and a sequencing artifact, a later analysis removed a few hundred highly shared, low-generation-probability nucleotide sequences. In a later analysis, a clonal expansion index was calculated for each public chain from normalized within-repertoire ranks of inferred template counts. A later analysis computed generation probabilities with a VDJ recombination model fitted to out-of-frame rearrangements, and checked the results against IGoR. In a later analysis, hypergeometric tests were used to score TCR-TCR, TCR-HLA and TCR-CMV co-occurrence, with a repertoire-size bias correction applied to TCR pairs. To estimate false discovery rates, a later analysis permuted the HLA or CMV assignments 20 times. A later analysis grouped co-occurring TCRs with DBSCAN, adding TCRdist sequence similarity when clustering within HLA-allele-positive subsets. For co-occurrence clustering, repertoires with fewer than 30,000 or more than 120,000 public chains were excluded, along with 5 or 6 repertoires with anomalous nucleotide sharing. This is the immuneACCESS table as TCRdb keeps it, with only in-frame sequences that have V and J called. A part of the clones is gone; compared with another copy, unresolved V genes explain less than half, and the rest is unexplained. From that table come the V and J calls and clone size; the DNA was used to work out D and trimming. In all, the sample holds some 150,000 clones, and 72% of those were seen once. Roughly 2.1% of the sample comes from the top ten.

The sample taken for sequencing was PBMCs. The rearranged segments are TRBV5-8 and TRBJ2-5, and TRBD1 matches 7 of the central bases. This receptor was identified in a man between 35 and 55 years old in good health and CMV-seronegative. The nucleotide sequence is TGTGCCAGCAGCTTCAGGGGGACAGAGACCCAGTACTTC. This gives the protein CASSFRGTETQYF.